Given below is one TCR beta chain in context. The antigen is undetermined. Only cases whose brain tissue showed the highest T cell transcript signatures were sequenced. Before surgery, patients took at least one anti-epileptic drug. This entry belongs to a study of brain T cells in children with intractable seizures. Measured with immunoSEQ multiplex PCR; TCRdb has only the in-frame clones, and not every one. Found here are around 41,000 clones, 80% to 95% of them singletons; the top ten hold roughly 6.3%. The study's findings and limits: Patients' HCMV serostatus was unknown; virus specificity rests on CDR3 similarity alone.

The specimen was peripheral blood, collected at surgery. The receptor was isolated from a girl aged 2 to 9 with tuberous sclerosis and intractable seizures.

CDR3 loop: CASSPPSSNEKLFF. As DNA, the CDR3 is TGTGCCAGCTCACCACCGAGCTCTAATGAAAAACTGTTTTTT. The V call is TRBV18, the J call TRBJ1-4; D unresolved. Trimming took 0 bases from V and 3 from J, leaving 5 bases between them. CDR1 KGHSH and CDR2 LQKENI come from the germline V gene. This CDR3 contains 14 residues.